The present T cell receptor (beta chain) was sequenced within a study of T cells expressing NK-cell markers. This CDR3 is built from 15 residues. Germline CDR1 MDHEN, CDR2 SYDVKM. Study conclusions and caveats: Topping the CD3+CD56-NKG2C+ fraction as well were these clonotypes, in a handful of donors. Each of a handful of donors carried dominant NKG2C+ clonotypes accounting for about 1.0-7.0% of CD8+ T cells.

TCRdb re-analyzed the 5' RACE reads; it lists each CDR3 protein once, without DNA. The table lists about 260,000 distinct CDR3 sequences, with 4.2% in the top ten. Turning to this clonotype: No antigen is known for it.

The sequence was collected from a woman between 18 and 70 years old in good health. The rearrangement joins TRBV28 to TRBJ2-4; TCRdb indicates TRBD1, and absent DNA this call remains unverified. The sample taken for sequencing was blood T cells: a sorted CD56 or NKG2C T cell subset, CD4+ or CD8+ T cells, or bulk PBMC T cells (not recorded which). The chain's CDR3 is CASSTPGATKDIQYF.